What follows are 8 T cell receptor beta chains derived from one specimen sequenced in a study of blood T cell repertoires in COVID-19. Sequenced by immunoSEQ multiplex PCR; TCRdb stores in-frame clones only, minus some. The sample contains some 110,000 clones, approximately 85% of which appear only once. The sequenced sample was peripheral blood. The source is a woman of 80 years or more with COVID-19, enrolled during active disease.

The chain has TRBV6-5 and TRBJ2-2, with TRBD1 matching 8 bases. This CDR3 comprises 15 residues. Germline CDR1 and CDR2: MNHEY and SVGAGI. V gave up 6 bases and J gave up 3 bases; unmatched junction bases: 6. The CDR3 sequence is CASRAGTGYTGELFF. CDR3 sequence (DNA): TGTGCCAGCAGGGCCGGGACAGGTTACACCGGGGAGCTGTTTTTT.

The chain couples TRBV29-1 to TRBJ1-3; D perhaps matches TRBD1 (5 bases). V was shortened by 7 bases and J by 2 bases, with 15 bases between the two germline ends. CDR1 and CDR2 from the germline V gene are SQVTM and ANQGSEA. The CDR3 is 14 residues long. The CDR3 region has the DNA TGCAGCGCTCTCCAGCGGGGCACTGGAAACACCATATATTTT. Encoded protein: CSALQRGTGNTIYF. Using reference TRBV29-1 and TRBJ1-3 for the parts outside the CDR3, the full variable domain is SAVISQKPSRDICQRGTSLTIQCQVDSQVTMMFWYRQQPGQSLTLIATANQGSEATYESGFVIDKFPISRPNLTFSTLTVSNMSPEDSSIYLCSALQRGTGNTIYFGEGSWLTVV.

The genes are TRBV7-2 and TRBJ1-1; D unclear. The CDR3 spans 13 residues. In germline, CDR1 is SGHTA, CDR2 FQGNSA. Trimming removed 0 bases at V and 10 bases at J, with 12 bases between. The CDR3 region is CASSLAAEVGAFF. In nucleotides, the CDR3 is TGTGCCAGCAGCTTAGCCGCTGAGGTGGGAGCTTTCTTT.

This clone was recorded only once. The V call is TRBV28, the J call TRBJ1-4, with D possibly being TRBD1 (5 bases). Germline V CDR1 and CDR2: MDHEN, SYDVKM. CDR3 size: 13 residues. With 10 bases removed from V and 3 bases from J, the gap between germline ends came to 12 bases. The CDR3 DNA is TGTGCCACCCGTGGGGCTGCTAATGAAAAACTGTTTTTT. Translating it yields CATRGAANEKLFF.

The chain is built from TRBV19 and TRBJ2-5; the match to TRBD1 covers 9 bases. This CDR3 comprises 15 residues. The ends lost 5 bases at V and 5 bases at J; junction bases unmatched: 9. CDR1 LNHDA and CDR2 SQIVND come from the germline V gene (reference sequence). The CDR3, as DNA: TGTGCCAGTAGTCCTGGGACAGGGATGCGGGAGACCCAGTACTTC. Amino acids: CASSPGTGMRETQYF. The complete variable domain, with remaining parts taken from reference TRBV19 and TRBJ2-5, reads DGGITQSPKYLFRKEGQNVTLSCEQNLNHDAMYWYRQDPGQGLRLIYYSQIVNDFQKGDIAEGYSVSREKKESFPLTVTSAQKNPTAFYLCASSPGTGMRETQYFGPGTRLLVL.

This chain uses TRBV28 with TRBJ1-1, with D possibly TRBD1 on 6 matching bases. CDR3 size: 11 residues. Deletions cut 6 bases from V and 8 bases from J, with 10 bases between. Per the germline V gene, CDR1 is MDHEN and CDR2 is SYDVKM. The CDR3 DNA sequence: TGTGCCAGCAGCACAGGGTTAGAAGCTTTCTTT. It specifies CASSTGLEAFF.

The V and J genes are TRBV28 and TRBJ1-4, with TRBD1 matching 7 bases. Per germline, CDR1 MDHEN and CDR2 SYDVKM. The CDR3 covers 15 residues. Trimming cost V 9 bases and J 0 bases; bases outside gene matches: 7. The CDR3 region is CASSSGGTTNEKLFF. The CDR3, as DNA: TGTGCCAGTTCATCAGGGGGAACAACTAATGAAAAACTGTTTTTT.

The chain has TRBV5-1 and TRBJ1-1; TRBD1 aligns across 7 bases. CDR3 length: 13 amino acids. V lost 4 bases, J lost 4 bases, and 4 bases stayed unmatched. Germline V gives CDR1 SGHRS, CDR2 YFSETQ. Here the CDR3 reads CASSEQGGTEAFF. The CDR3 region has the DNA TGCGCCAGCAGCGAGCAGGGGGGCACTGAAGCTTTCTTT.